The 12 T cell receptor beta chains below were found in one sample sequenced in a study of immune evolution from preneoplasia to lung adenocarcinoma. Sequencing was performed with immunoSEQ multiplex PCR; in TCRdb, only in-frame clones are kept and a portion is missing. The sample includes about 9,500 clones, 90% of them seen just once. The material sequenced was FFPE invasive lung adenocarcinoma tissue. These receptors were taken from a person between 70 and 80 years old with invasive lung adenocarcinoma.

The chain combines TRBV2 with TRBJ2-2; 8 bases line up with TRBD1. Germline values: CDR1 SNHLY, CDR2 FYNNEI. V shed 8 bases, J shed 7 bases, and the junction held 9 bases outside the gene matches. The CDR3 length is 14 residues. DNA for the CDR3: TGTGCCAGCGGACAGGGCTCGTATGGCGGGGAGCTGTTTTTT. Its translation: CASGQGSYGGELFF.

J is TRBJ2-5 and V is TRBV5-1; no firm D call. Germline V gives CDR1 SGHRS, CDR2 YFSETQ. The CDR3 is 11 residues long. Between the trimmed V and J ends, which lost 5 bases and 2 bases, there was a span of 4 bases. The CDR3 nucleotides are TGCGCCAGCAGACTTCAAGAGACCCAGTACTTC. Its protein is CASRLQETQYF.

Note on this clone: Mismatch with germline at one junction end may stem from a read error. The chain links TRBV7-7 to TRBJ2-3; D could derive from TRBD1 or TRBD2 (6 bases each). CDR1 and CDR2 from the germline V gene are SSHAT and FNYEAQ (reference sequence). The CDR3 extends over 16 amino acids. The CDR3 reads CASSLGGTSKADTQYF. The CDR3 DNA follows: TGTGCTAGCAGCTTAGGGGGGACATCGAAGGCAGATACGCAGTATTTT.

The chain combines TRBV15 with TRBJ2-3; D is undetermined. Germline CDR1 reads LNHNV; CDR2 reads YYDKDF (reference sequence). The length of the CDR3 is 12 residues. Trimming removed 3 bases at V and 4 bases at J, with 5 bases between. The chain's CDR3 is CATSSYSDTQYF. The CDR3 DNA reads TGTGCCACCAGCAGCTATTCAGATACGCAGTATTTT.

CDR3 amino acids: CASSEAPPTGQGGQPQHF. Here the CDR3 DNA reads TGTGCCAGCAGTGAAGCGCCCCCTACCGGACAGGGCGGACAGCCCCAGCATTTT. J is TRBJ1-5 and V is TRBV6-1; 8 nucleotides align to TRBD1. CDR1 is MNHNS, CDR2 SASEGT, per germline. Unmatched junction bases numbered 14, after V lost 0 bases and J lost 7 bases. CDR3 size: 18 residues.

V and J are TRBV6-1 and TRBJ2-2, with 8 bases fitting TRBD1. The CDR3 loop spans 16 amino acids. In germline, CDR1 is MNHNS, CDR2 SASEGT. The ends lost 2 bases at V and 6 bases at J; junction bases unmatched: 8. The CDR3 sequence: CASSEWGRGRPGELFF. Here the CDR3 DNA reads TGTGCCAGCAGTGAATGGGGCAGGGGGCGACCCGGGGAGCTGTTTTTT.

This clone was counted once. The genes are TRBV10-3 and TRBJ1-1; TRBD1 might be the D (6 bases). The CDR3 runs to 15 residues. The V gene's germline CDR1 is ENHRY and CDR2 SYGVKD. V lost 0 bases and J 0 bases, leaving 8 bases between the germline ends. CDR3: CAISESGGMNTEAFF. CDR3 nucleotide sequence: TGTGCCATCAGTGAGTCGGGGGGCATGAACACTGAAGCTTTCTTT.

The chain is built from TRBV28 and TRBJ2-7; D is uncertain. With 2 bases removed from V and 5 bases from J, the gap between germline ends came to 4 bases. This CDR3 contains 11 residues. CDR1 MDHEN and CDR2 SYDVKM come from the germline V gene. In DNA, the CDR3 is TGTGCCAGCAGTTTAGCAAACGAGCAGTACTTC. Protein product: CASSLANEQYF.

This chain links TRBV2 with TRBJ2-3; D remains ambiguous. Per germline, CDR1 SNHLY and CDR2 FYNNEI. V lost 5 bases to trimming and J lost 3 bases, with 12 bases between them. The CDR3 is 14 amino acids. CDR3 DNA sequence: TGTGCCAGCAGTTATGGGCAGGAAACAGATACGCAGTATTTT. This codes for CASSYGQETDTQYF.

The chain couples TRBV29-1 to TRBJ2-5; TRBD1 aligns across 9 bases. Unmatched junction bases numbered 5, after V lost 4 bases and J lost 5 bases. The V gene's germline CDR1 is SQVTM and CDR2 ANQGSEA. The CDR3 is made up of 13 amino acids. CDR3 in DNA: TGCAGCGTTGTTCGAGACAGGGGGGAGACCCAGTACTTC. Amino acids: CSVVRDRGETQYF.

The rearrangement links TRBV28 to TRBJ2-2; 7 bases map to TRBD2. J gave up 3 bases and V 7 bases, and 17 bases lay outside the gene matches. The length of the CDR3 is 18 residues. Germline V CDR1 and CDR2: MDHEN, SYDVKM. The CDR3 here is CASNHRWRGGVDTGELFF. CDR3 sequence (DNA): TGTGCCAGCAATCACCGTTGGCGCGGGGGAGTGGACACCGGGGAGCTGTTTTTT.

This clone has only one observation. The rearrangement links TRBV6-5 to TRBJ2-4; the D gene is possibly TRBD1 (6 bases). The CDR3 totals 12 residues. Trimming stripped 11 bases from V and 7 bases from J, with 15 bases between. Germline loops: CDR1 MNHEY, CDR2 SVGAGI. The CDR3 sequence: CAVRDNGNIQYF. CDR3 nucleotides: TGTGCCGTCCGGGACAATGGGAACATTCAGTACTTC.